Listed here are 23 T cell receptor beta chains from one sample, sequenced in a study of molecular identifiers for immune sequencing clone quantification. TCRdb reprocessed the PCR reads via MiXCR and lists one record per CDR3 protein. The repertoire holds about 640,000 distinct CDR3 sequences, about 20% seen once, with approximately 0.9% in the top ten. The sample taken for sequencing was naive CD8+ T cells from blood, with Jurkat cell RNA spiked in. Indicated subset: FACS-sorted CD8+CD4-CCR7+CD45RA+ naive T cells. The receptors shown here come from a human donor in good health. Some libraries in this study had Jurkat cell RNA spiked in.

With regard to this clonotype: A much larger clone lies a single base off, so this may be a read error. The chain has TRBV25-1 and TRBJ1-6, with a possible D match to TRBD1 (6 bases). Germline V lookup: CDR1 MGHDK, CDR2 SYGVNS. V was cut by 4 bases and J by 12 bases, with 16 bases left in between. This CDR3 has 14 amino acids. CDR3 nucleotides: TGTGCCAGCAGTGGAACAGGGTTTAGTTTACCCCTCCACTTT. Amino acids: CASSGTGFSLPLHF. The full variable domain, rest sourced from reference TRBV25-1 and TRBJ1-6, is EADIYQTPRYLVIGTGKKITLECSQTMGHDKMYWYQQDPGMELHLIHYSYGVNSTEKGDLSSESTVSRIRTEHFPLTLESARPSHTSQYLCASSGTGFSLPLHFGNGTRLTVT.

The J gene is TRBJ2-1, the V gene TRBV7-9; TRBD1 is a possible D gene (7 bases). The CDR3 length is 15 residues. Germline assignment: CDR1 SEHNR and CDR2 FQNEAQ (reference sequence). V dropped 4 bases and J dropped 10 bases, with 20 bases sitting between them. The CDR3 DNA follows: TGTGCCAGCAGCTCTGCAGGGGGACGGAGGGACGAGCAGTTCTTC. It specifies CASSSAGGRRDEQFF.

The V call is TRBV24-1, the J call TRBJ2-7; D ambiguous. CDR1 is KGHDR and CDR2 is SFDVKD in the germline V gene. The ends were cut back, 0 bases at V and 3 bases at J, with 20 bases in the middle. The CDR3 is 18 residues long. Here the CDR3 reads CATSDLQVRIQIYYEQYF. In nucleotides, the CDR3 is TGTGCCACCAGTGATTTGCAGGTCCGCATTCAGATTTACTACGAGCAGTACTTC.

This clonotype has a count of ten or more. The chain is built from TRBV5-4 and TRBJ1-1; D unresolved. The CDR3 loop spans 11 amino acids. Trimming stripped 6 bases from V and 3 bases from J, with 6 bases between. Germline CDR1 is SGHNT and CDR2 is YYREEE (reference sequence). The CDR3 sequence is CASIADTEAFF. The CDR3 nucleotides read TGTGCCAGCATCGCGGACACTGAAGCTTTCTTT.

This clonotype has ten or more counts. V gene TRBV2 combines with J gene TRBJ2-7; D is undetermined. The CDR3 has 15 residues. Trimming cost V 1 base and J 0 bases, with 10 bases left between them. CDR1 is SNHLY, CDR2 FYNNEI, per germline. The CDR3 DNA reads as TGTGCCAGCAGTGAAGGTCCGGCAAGCTCCTACGAGCAGTACTTC. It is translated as CASSEGPASSYEQYF.

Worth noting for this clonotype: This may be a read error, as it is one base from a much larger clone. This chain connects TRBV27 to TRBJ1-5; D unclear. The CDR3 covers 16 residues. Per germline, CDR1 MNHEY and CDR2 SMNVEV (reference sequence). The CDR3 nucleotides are TGTGCCAGCCGTTTAATTGGTCCGTATGGCAATCAGCCCCAGCATTTT. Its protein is CASRLIGPYGNQPQHF.

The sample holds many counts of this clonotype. CDR3 loop: CASNEGVTANEKLFF. The CDR3 DNA reads as TGTGCCAGCAACGAAGGGGTGACAGCTAATGAAAAACTGTTTTTT. The chain recombines TRBV7-9 with TRBJ1-4; possibly TRBD1 for D (5 bases). Per the germline V gene, CDR1 is SEHNR and CDR2 is FQNEAQ (reference sequence). V shed 7 bases and J shed 3 bases, with 15 bases lying between them. The CDR3 has 15 amino acids.

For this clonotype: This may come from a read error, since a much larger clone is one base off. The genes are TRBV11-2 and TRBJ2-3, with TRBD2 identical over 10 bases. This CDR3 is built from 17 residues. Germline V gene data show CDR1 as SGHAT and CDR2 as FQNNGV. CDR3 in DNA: TGTGGCAGCAGCTCTCGGACTAGCGGATCACTCACAGATACGCAGTATTTT. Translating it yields CGSSSRTSGSLTDTQYF.

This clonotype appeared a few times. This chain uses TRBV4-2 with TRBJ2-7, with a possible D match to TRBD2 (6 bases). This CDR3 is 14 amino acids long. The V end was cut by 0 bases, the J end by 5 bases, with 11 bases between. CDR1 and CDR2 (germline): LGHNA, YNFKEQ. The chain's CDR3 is CASSQDGGANEQYF. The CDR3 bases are TGTGCCAGCAGCCAAGATGGAGGGGCGAACGAGCAGTACTTC.

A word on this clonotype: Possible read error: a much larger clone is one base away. The CDR3 spells CASGRTDGNEAFF. The DNA for the CDR3 is TGTGCCAGCGGCAGGACCGACGGCAATGAAGCTTTCTTT. The chain joins TRBV11-2 to TRBJ1-1, with unresolved D. V dropped 8 bases and J dropped 7 bases, with 17 bases sitting between them. CDR1 and CDR2 (germline): SGHAT, FQNNGV. The CDR3 contains 13 residues.

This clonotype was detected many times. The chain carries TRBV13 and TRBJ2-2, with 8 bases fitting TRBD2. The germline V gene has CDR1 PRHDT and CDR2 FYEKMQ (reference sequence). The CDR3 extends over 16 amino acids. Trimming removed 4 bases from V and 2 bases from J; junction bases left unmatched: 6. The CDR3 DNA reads TGTGCCAGCAGCTCGTTCGCGGGAGGTAACACCGGGGAGCTGTTTTTT. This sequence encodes CASSSFAGGNTGELFF.

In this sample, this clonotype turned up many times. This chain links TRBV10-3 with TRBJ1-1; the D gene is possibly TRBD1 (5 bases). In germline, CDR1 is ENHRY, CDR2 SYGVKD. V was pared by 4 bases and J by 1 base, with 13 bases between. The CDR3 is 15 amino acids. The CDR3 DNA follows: TGTGCCATCAGTGGGGACCGCGCAGCGAACACTGAAGCTTTCTTT. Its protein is CAISGDRAANTEAFF.

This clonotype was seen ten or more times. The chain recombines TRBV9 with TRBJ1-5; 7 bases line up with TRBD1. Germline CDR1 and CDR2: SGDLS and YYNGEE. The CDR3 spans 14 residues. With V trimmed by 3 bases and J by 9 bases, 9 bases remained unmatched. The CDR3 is CASSEGQDPWPQHF. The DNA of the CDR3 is TGTGCCAGCAGCGAAGGACAGGACCCGTGGCCCCAGCATTTT.

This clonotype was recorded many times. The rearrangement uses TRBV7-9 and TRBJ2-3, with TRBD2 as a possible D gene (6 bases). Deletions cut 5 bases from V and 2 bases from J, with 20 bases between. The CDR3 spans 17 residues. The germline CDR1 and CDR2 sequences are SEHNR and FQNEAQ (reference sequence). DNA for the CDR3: TGTGCCAGCAGCCCCATAGAAGGTAGCGGCCTCACAGATACGCAGTATTTT. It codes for CASSPIEGSGLTDTQYF.

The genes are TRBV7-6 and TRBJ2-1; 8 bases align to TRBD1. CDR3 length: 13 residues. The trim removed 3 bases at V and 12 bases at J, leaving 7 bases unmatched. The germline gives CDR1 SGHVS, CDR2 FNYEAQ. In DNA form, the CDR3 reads TGTGCCAGCAGCTTCGACAGGGGATCGCCGCAGTTCTTC. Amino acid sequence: CASSFDRGSPQFF.

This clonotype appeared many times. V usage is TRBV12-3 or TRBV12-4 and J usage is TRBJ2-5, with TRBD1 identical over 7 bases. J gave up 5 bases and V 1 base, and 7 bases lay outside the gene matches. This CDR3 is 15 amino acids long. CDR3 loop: CASSLDYRGRETQYF. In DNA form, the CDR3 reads TGTGCCAGCAGTTTAGATTACAGGGGCAGGGAGACCCAGTACTTC.

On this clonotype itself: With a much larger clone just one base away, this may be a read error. The CDR3 loop reads CASSLGVPGRSYEQYF. As DNA, the CDR3 is TGTGCCAGCAGCTTAGGTGTACCGGGCCGCTCCTACGAGCAGTACTTC. This chain connects TRBV11-2 to TRBJ2-7; D gene uncertain. With 1 base removed from V and 0 bases from J, the gap between germline ends came to 13 bases. This CDR3 has 16 amino acids. Germline V gives CDR1 SGHAT, CDR2 FQNNGV.

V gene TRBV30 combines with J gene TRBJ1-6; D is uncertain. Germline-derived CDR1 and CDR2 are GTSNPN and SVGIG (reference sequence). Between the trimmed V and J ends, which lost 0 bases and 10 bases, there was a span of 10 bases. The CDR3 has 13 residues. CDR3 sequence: CAWSVDNISPLHF. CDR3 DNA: TGTGCCTGGAGTGTAGACAATATCTCACCCCTCCACTTT.

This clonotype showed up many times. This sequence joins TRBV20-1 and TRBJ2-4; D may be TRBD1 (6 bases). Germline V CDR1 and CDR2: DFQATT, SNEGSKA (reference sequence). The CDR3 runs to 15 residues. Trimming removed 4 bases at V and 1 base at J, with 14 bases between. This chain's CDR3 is CSAMTGHDAKNIQYF. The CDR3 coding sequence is TGCAGTGCTATGACAGGTCATGACGCCAAAAACATTCAGTACTTC.

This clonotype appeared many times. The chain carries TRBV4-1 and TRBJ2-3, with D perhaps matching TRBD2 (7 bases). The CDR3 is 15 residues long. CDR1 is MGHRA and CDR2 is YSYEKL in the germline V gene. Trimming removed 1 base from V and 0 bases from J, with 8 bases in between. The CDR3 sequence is CASSQAGGSTDTQYF. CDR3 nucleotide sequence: TGCGCCAGCAGCCAAGCGGGGGGCAGCACAGATACGCAGTATTTT.

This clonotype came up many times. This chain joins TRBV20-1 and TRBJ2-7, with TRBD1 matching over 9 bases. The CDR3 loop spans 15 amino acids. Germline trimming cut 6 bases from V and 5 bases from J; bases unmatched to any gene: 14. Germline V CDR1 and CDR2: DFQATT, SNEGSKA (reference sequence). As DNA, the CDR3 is TGCAGTGCGCCACTCCGGGACAGGGTCACAGACGAGCAGTACTTC. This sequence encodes CSAPLRDRVTDEQYF.

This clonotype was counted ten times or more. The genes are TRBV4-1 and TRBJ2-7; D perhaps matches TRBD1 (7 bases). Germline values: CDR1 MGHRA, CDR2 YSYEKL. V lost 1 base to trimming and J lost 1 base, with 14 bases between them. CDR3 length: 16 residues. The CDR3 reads CASSQVSAGGSYEQYF. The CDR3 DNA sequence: TGCGCCAGCAGCCAAGTGTCGGCAGGGGGGTCCTACGAGCAGTACTTC.

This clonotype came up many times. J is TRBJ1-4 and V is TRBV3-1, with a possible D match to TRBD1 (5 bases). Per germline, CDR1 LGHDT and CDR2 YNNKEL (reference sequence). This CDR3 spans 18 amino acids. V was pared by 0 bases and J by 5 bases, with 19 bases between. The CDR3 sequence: CASSQDELTAGTNEKLFF. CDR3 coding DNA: TGTGCCAGCAGCCAAGACGAACTAACGGCAGGGACGAATGAAAAACTGTTTTTT.